The subject of this entry is one T cell receptor (beta chain). Its target is unknown. The CDR3 loop spans 15 amino acids. V was clipped by 3 bases and J by 4 bases, with 14 bases between them. Germline CDR1 is WNHNN and CDR2 is SYGVQD (reference sequence). The sample belongs to a study of cytomegalovirus exposure and HLA in healthy donors. Regarding the study as a whole: Exclusion as indistinguishable affected some V segments, including TRBV6-2 and TRBV6-3.

Amplification used 60 Vbeta primers and 13 Jbeta primers. Assay used: immunoSEQ multiplex PCR; TCRdb lists only in-frame clones, some missing. This sample has some 220,000 clones, with around 80% found just once. The rearrangement joins TRBV10-1 to TRBJ2-3, with D perhaps matching TRBD2 (6 bases). The sample taken for sequencing was PBMCs. This clonotype originated in a boy younger than 18 in good health and CMV-seronegative. In nucleotides, the CDR3 is TGCGCCAGCAGTGACTCCGGCGGGATTCCAGATACGCAGTATTTT. Amino acids: CASSDSGGIPDTQYF.